Following are 9 T cell receptor beta chains from one sample sequenced in a study of blood T cell repertoires in COVID-19. The data were produced by immunoSEQ multiplex PCR, yet TCRdb's version contains in-frame clones alone and is incomplete. The sample yields just under 350,000 clones, around 87% seen once. Sequencing input: peripheral blood. The receptors come from a woman aged 45-65 years with COVID-19, enrolled during active disease.

The table lists this clone with a count of one. The chain uses TRBV10-3 and TRBJ1-4; D gene ambiguous. The germline gives CDR1 ENHRY, CDR2 SYGVKD. The CDR3 runs 11 residues. V lost 2 bases and J lost 8, with 3 bases in between. For the CDR3, the DNA is TGTGCCATCAGTGAGCGGGAAAAACTGTTTTTT. Amino acids: CAISEREKLFF.

The chain has TRBV13 and TRBJ1-2; TRBD1 is a possible D gene (6 bases). CDR1 and CDR2 from the germline V gene are PRHDT and FYEKMQ (reference sequence). The ends were cut back, 2 bases at V and 4 bases at J, with 17 bases in the middle. CDR3 size: 16 residues. The CDR3 here is CASSLTPPDRSYGYTF. CDR3 nucleotides: TGTGCCAGCAGCTTAACCCCCCCGGACAGAAGCTATGGCTACACCTTC.

CDR3 sequence: CASRGTGVNEQFF. In nucleotides, the CDR3 is TGCGCCAGCAGAGGGACAGGGGTCAATGAGCAGTTCTTC. J is TRBJ2-1 and V is TRBV4-1, with 10 bases that match TRBD1. V lost 6 bases to trimming and J lost 6 bases; unmatched junction nucleotides: 2. This CDR3 spans 13 amino acids. Per germline, CDR1 MGHRA and CDR2 YSYEKL.

The chain uses TRBV7-9 and TRBJ2-3; 9 nucleotides agree with TRBD2. J gave up 1 base and V 4 bases, and 6 bases lay outside the gene matches. Germline V gene data show CDR1 as SEHNR and CDR2 as FQNEAQ (reference sequence). There are 16 residues in the CDR3. CDR3 residues: CASSSFRLAGTDTQYF. CDR3 nucleotides: TGTGCCAGCAGCTCCTTTAGACTAGCGGGCACAGATACGCAGTATTTT.

This chain connects TRBV19 to TRBJ1-2; no definite D call. V was pared by 0 bases and J by 2 bases, with 7 bases between. The CDR3 contains 14 residues. Per germline, CDR1 LNHDA and CDR2 SQIVND (reference sequence). In DNA form, the CDR3 reads TGTGCCAGTAGTATAGACGGCGGCAACTATGGCTACACCTTC. It codes for CASSIDGGNYGYTF.

This rearrangement joins TRBV19 to TRBJ1-5; 9 nucleotides align to TRBD1. The CDR3 loop spans 16 amino acids. Germline V gene data show CDR1 as LNHDA and CDR2 as SQIVND (reference sequence). V shed 8 bases, J shed 0 bases, and the junction held 8 bases outside the gene matches. The CDR3 here is CASRPGTGNSNQPQHF. The CDR3 DNA is TGTGCCAGTCGTCCCGGGACAGGGAATAGCAATCAGCCCCAGCATTTT.

The chain has TRBV7-2 and TRBJ2-5; 14 positions match TRBD2. Trimming removed 5 bases from V and 2 bases from J; junction bases left unmatched: 10. This CDR3 spans 18 amino acids. Per germline, CDR1 SGHTA and CDR2 FQGNSA. The CDR3 DNA follows: TGTGCCAGCAGCCAACCCCTGGGACTAGCGGGAGTTCAAGAGACCCAGTACTTC. Amino acids: CASSQPLGLAGVQETQYF.

The CDR3 bases are TGTGCCAGCAGTGATTCGGGTGAGCAGTTCTTC. As protein: CASSDSGEQFF. This rearrangement joins TRBV6-4 to TRBJ2-1; D call uncertain. The ends were cut back, 3 bases at V and 9 bases at J, with 6 bases in the middle. Germline lookup yields CDR1 MRHNA and CDR2 SNTAGT. This CDR3 has 11 amino acids.

This chain uses TRBV5-4 with TRBJ1-2; 9 bases map to TRBD1. The germline V gene encodes CDR1 SGHNT and CDR2 YYREEE (reference sequence). The CDR3 consists of 15 residues. The V gene end was trimmed by 4 bases and the J gene end by 3 bases; junction bases not matched to a gene: 7. The CDR3 DNA reads TGTGCCAGCAGCCCCGGGACAGGGAAAGACTATGGCTACACCTTC. This codes for CASSPGTGKDYGYTF.